Following are 15 T cell receptor beta chains from one sample sequenced in a study of Graves' ophthalmopathy and Graves' hyperthyroidism. Amplification of the TCR beta CDR3 regions used RNA transcripts (as template). After a first-round RT-PCR with HTBI primers, a second-round multiplex PCR was run. Each CDR3 protein gets one entry after TCRdb re-called the multiplex PCR reads with MiXCR. The repertoire holds hundreds of thousands of distinct CDR3 sequences, with over 20% as singletons. Sequenced input: peripheral blood. These receptors came from a young woman with stable Graves' hyperthyroidism.

This clonotype was picked up many times. This rearrangement joins TRBV4-2 to TRBJ2-2, with TRBD2 matching 13 bases. The CDR3 covers 17 residues. V gave up 4 bases and J gave up 1 base; unmatched junction bases: 3. CDR1 and CDR2 (germline): LGHNA, YNFKEQ. The CDR3 DNA follows: TGTGCCAGCAGCCGGACTAGCGGGAGAGTGAACACCGGGGAGCTGTTTTTT. Amino acids: CASSRTSGRVNTGELFF.

There are many counts of this clonotype. The chain uses TRBV4-1 and TRBJ1-2; 9 bases match TRBD1. CDR3 length equals 16 residues. Trimming at V came to 3 bases and at J to 5 bases, leaving 10 bases not matched to a gene. Germline V gives CDR1 MGHRA, CDR2 YSYEKL. The CDR3 is CASSHNLRDRDYGYTF. The CDR3 bases are TGCGCCAGCAGCCACAACCTCCGGGACAGGGATTATGGCTACACCTTC.

The CDR3: CATKEFAGGEQYF. In DNA form, the CDR3 reads TGTGCCACGAAGGAGTTCGCCGGCGGCGAGCAGTACTTC. This sequence joins TRBV12-3 or TRBV12-4 and TRBJ2-7, with D unclear. Trimming cost V 10 bases and J 6 bases, with 19 bases left between them. The CDR3 consists of 13 residues.

The sample holds many counts of this clonotype. This chain connects TRBV2 to TRBJ1-5; 7 nucleotides match TRBD1. V trimming: 6 bases; J trimming: 5 bases; junction bases outside the gene matches: 4. The CDR3 loop spans 13 amino acids. Germline CDR1 is SNHLY and CDR2 is FYNNEI. CDR3 loop: CASRPTGDQPQHF. The CDR3 coding sequence is TGTGCCAGCAGACCCACAGGGGATCAGCCCCAGCATTTT.

This clonotype was seen repeatedly, ten times or more. The chain joins TRBV5-1 to TRBJ1-2; no reliable D call. V was pared by 2 bases and J by 0 bases, with 8 bases between. The CDR3 spans 14 residues. Germline V gene lookup returns CDR1 SGHRS and CDR2 YFSETQ. The CDR3 DNA reads as TGCGCCAGCAGCTTAGGGCATTCTAACTATGGCTACACCTTC. Protein sequence: CASSLGHSNYGYTF. The variable domain in full, with the rest retrieved from reference TRBV5-1 and TRBJ1-2, is KAGVTQTPRYLIKTRGQQVTLSCSPISGHRSVSWYQQTPGQGLQFLFEYFSETQRNKGNFPGRFSGRQFSNSRSEMNVSTLELGDSALYLCASSLGHSNYGYTFGSGTRLTVV.

This clonotype was seen ten or more times. The chain couples TRBV20-1 to TRBJ2-4; tentatively, D is TRBD2 (5 bases). The CDR3 totals 15 residues. Trimming took off 4 bases at V and 4 bases at J, with 17 bases between the two ends. Germline V gene data show CDR1 as DFQATT and CDR2 as SNEGSKA (reference sequence). CDR3 residues: CSAIWTPMGKNIQYF. For the CDR3, the DNA is TGCAGTGCTATTTGGACTCCTATGGGTAAAAACATTCAGTACTTC.

This clonotype was observed at least ten times. The rearrangement links TRBV7-9 to TRBJ1-6; weak D call: TRBD1 (5 bases). V lost 3 bases to trimming and J lost 12 bases, with 15 bases between them. This CDR3 spans 14 amino acids. Germline V gene lookup returns CDR1 SEHNR and CDR2 FQNEAQ (reference sequence). The CDR3 protein is CASSLAVGELPLHF. The CDR3 DNA follows: TGTGCCAGCAGCTTGGCGGTGGGGGAGTTACCCCTCCACTTT.

The chain employs TRBV20-1 and TRBJ2-7, with D maybe TRBD2 (6 bases). This CDR3 comprises 13 residues. Germline assignment: CDR1 DFQATT and CDR2 SNEGSKA (reference sequence). The CDR3 here is CSAPGLGSYDQYF. The CDR3 bases are TGCAGCGCCCCGGGACTGGGGTCCTACGATCAATACTTC.

V and J are TRBV25-1 and TRBJ2-2; 7 bases are a match to TRBD1. This CDR3 is built from 14 residues. V lost 9 bases and J lost 6; bases outside the gene matches: 10. Germline assignment: CDR1 MGHDK and CDR2 SYGVNS. CDR3 nucleotides: TGTGCCAGTGGACAGGCAGAAGACGCCGGGGAGCTGTTTTTT. Translation gives CASGQAEDAGELFF.

This clonotype has a count of ten or more. The chain combines TRBV20-1 with TRBJ2-7; TRBD2 matches at 11 bases. CDR1 DFQATT and CDR2 SNEGSKA come from the germline V gene (reference sequence). V lost 3 bases, J lost 0 bases, and 13 bases stayed unmatched. This CDR3 contains 18 residues. The DNA for the CDR3 is TGCAGTGCTAGTAATTCGGCTAGCGGGGGGACAAGCTCCTACGAGCAGTACTTC. Its protein is CSASNSASGGTSSYEQYF.

The table lists this clonotype with many counts. V gene TRBV15 combines with J gene TRBJ1-1; D remains unclear. V lost 0 bases and J 3 bases, leaving 5 bases between the germline ends. Germline V gene lookup returns CDR1 LNHNV and CDR2 YYDKDF (reference sequence). The CDR3 covers 13 residues. The CDR3 DNA reads as TGTGCCACCAGCAGAGACATTTACACTGAAGCTTTCTTT. Translating it yields CATSRDIYTEAFF.

This clonotype has only a few counts. This may stem from a read error, because a much larger clone lies one nucleotide away. The chain joins TRBV29-1 to TRBJ2-5, with 8 bases lining up with TRBD1. The V segment lost 0 bases and the J segment 4 bases; nucleotides outside the gene matches: 7. CDR3 length: 15 amino acids. The germline V gene encodes CDR1 SQVTM and CDR2 ANQGSEA. The CDR3 reads CSVEDRAGGTETQYF. In DNA, the CDR3 is TGCAGCGTTGAAGATCGTGCAGGGGGCACAGAGACCCAGTACTTC.

This clonotype was observed a handful of times. The rearrangement joins TRBV28 to TRBJ1-1, with D possibly TRBD1 on 6 matching bases. Germline V CDR1 and CDR2: MDHEN, SYDVKM. This CDR3 has 15 amino acids. Between the trimmed V and J ends, which lost 0 bases and 4 bases, there was a span of 12 bases. The CDR3: CASSLWDSGRTEAFF. The CDR3 bases are TGTGCCAGCAGTTTATGGGACAGCGGACGCACTGAAGCTTTCTTT.

V gene TRBV6-5 combines with J gene TRBJ1-1, with D perhaps matching TRBD1 (5 bases). Germline V gene data show CDR1 as MNHEY and CDR2 as SVGAGI. Deletions cut 0 bases from V and 6 bases from J, with 17 bases between. The CDR3 has 16 residues. CDR3 residues: CASSYSFISRDPEAFF. The CDR3 region has the DNA TGTGCCAGCAGTTACTCATTCATTAGCAGGGACCCTGAAGCTTTCTTT.

This clonotype occurred many times. The chain carries TRBV29-1 and TRBJ2-7; TRBD1 aligns across 11 bases. The CDR3 is 15 residues long. V lost 6 bases and J lost 1; bases outside the gene matches: 8. Germline V lookup: CDR1 SQVTM, CDR2 ANQGSEA. This CDR3 is CSVFSGTGGSYEQYF. The CDR3 nucleotides read TGCAGCGTCTTTTCAGGGACAGGGGGATCCTACGAGCAGTACTTC.